This entry features one T cell receptor (beta chain) sequence. Its antigen is undetermined. This CDR3 has 14 residues. CDR1 and CDR2 (germline): MNHEY, SVGAGI. Trimming shortened V by 2 bases and J by 10 bases, and 17 bases separated the two germline ends. This record comes from a study of memory CD4+ T cells and cytomegalovirus serostatus. Single viable CD3+CD4+CD8-CD45RO+ cells were sorted as the memory CD4+ T cells. Assay used: immunoSEQ multiplex PCR; TCRdb lists only in-frame clones, some missing. The data contain tens of thousands of clones, around four fifths of them seen just once; the ten biggest clones take up approximately 0.71%. Findings and limits, study-wide: Median bootstrapped AUC for CMV status was around 0.95 originally, just under 0.93 US-trained.

This sequence was found in an adult in good health and CMV-seronegative. The chain recombines TRBV6-5 with TRBJ1-1; D is unresolved. Specimen: memory CD4+ T cells from blood. The CDR3, as DNA: TGTGCCAGCAGTTACGTCGGAGGGCCCCTTGCAGCTTTCTTT. It codes for CASSYVGGPLAAFF.